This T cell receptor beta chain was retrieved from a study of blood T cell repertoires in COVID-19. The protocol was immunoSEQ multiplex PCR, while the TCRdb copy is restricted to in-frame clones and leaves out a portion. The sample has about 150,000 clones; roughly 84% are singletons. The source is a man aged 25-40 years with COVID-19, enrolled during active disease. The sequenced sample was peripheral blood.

This CDR3 is CASSDSGRRDTQYF. Here the CDR3 DNA reads TGTGCCAGTAGTGATAGCGGGAGAAGAGATACGCAGTATTTT. This rearrangement joins TRBV19 to TRBJ2-3; 9 nucleotides align to TRBD2. The CDR3 has 14 residues. The J segment lost 5 bases and the V segment lost 5 bases, leaving 5 bases of the junction unmatched. Looked up from germline, CDR1 is LNHDA and CDR2 is SQIVND (reference sequence).